The rows below give T cell receptor beta chains drawn from one sample of a study of identical twins. TCRdb analysed the 5' RACE reads with MiXCR anew, one entry per CDR3 protein. The sample consists of around 1.7 million distinct CDR3 sequences, less than 40% of them appearing once. Source material: cord blood. The receptors derive from a newborn girl in good health. Each CDR3 is given with its conserved first and last residue. Expanded clones get a size class; other rows say once, few or many, or leave the size out.

abundance	v_gene	j_gene	CDR3aa
-	TRBV4-1	TRBJ2-1	CASSSTSGRTGDEQFF
few	TRBV20-1	TRBJ1-5	CSARDLSWAFPDSNQPQHF
-	TRBV29-1	TRBJ2-4	CSGRGGGKNIQYF
-	TRBV12-3/TRBV12-4	TRBJ2-2	CASSPSGGAATGELFF
few	TRBV28	TRBJ2-4	CASSLYHSVLGYF
few	TRBV5-6	TRBJ1-5	CASSSLGILSNQPQHF
-	TRBV7-2	TRBJ2-1	CASSSRGGEDNEQFF
few	TRBV7-2	TRBJ2-4	CASSLGTHGYIQYF
few	TRBV7-2	TRBJ2-3	CASGPFTDTQYF
-	TRBV12-3/TRBV12-4	TRBJ1-2	CASSLRGQHYGYTF
-	TRBV6-2/TRBV6-3	TRBJ2-7	CAVGGRSSYEQYF
many	TRBV6-5	TRBJ2-3	CASSYSLAGPGDTQYF
many	TRBV3-1	TRBJ1-2	CASSQGATDYGYTF
-	TRBV12-3/TRBV12-4	TRBJ1-2	CASSLGGQASPNYGYTF
-	TRBV19	TRBJ2-1	CASSLLPGQGANEQFF
-	TRBV21-1	TRBJ1-2	CASSKAQLEPYGYTF
-	TRBV10-3	TRBJ2-2	CAISVTGDNGELFF
-	TRBV20-1	TRBJ2-3	CSAPDRRGWTDTQYF
-	TRBV18	TRBJ1-5	CASSPPPYSNQPQHF
-	TRBV10-1	TRBJ1-2	CASSESAGTGTGYTF
-	TRBV20-1	TRBJ2-1	CSANPGGPYNEQFF
few	TRBV10-3	TRBJ1-2	CAISESTGAYTF
-	TRBV20-1	TRBJ1-2	CSAPPWGENYGYTF
few	TRBV4-1	TRBJ2-3	CASSQTTGITDTQYF
-	TRBV19	TRBJ2-4	CASSIGLANERYF
-	TRBV9	TRBJ2-7	CASSVAPTIATYEQYF
-	TRBV10-3	TRBJ2-1	CAIRGQGIYNEQFF
-	TRBV20-1	TRBJ1-4	CSAPRQGAGKLFF
-	TRBV10-3	TRBJ2-5	CAIGRQGEETQYF
few	TRBV11-1	TRBJ2-7	CASSFEGGLVTNEQYF
-	TRBV5-1	TRBJ1-1	CASSLGQGRGAFF
-	TRBV20-1	TRBJ2-1	CSVSPDREQFF
-	TRBV7-2	TRBJ2-3	CASRLYAGSTDTQYF
-	TRBV18	TRBJ1-5	CASSATGGHQPQHF
many	TRBV2	TRBJ2-7	CASRLTYEQYF
-	TRBV19	-	CASGQGVDEQYF
few	TRBV2	TRBJ2-2	CASRQTTGELFF
few	TRBV10-3	TRBJ2-1	CAISDSKLNEQFF
-	TRBV28	TRBJ2-1	CASTRAEYNEQFF
few	TRBV2	TRBJ1-5	CASSAAGHYSNQPQHF
-	TRBV7-4	TRBJ2-1	CASSPTLVFSYNEQFF
few	TRBV3-1	TRBJ2-1	CASSQDFLAGGYEQFF
once	TRBV6-1	-	CASSEAPAPYNEQYF
-	TRBV12-3/TRBV12-4	TRBJ1-3	CASSLMGVVSGNTIYF
once	TRBV13	TRBJ2-7	CTSRHRQEGNEQYF
many	TRBV29-1	TRBJ2-1	CSVNFGWGNEQFF
few	TRBV6-1	TRBJ2-5	CASGGTFQETQYF
once	TRBV27	TRBJ2-7	CASTQGTKPNEQYF
-	TRBV27	TRBJ1-6	CASSFWESNSPLHF
-	TRBV24-1	TRBJ2-7	CATSDLLGNEQYF
-	TRBV14	TRBJ1-4	CASSQKHRLGGQKLFF
-	TRBV11-1	TRBJ2-3	CAGSYRGPTQYF
few	TRBV27	TRBJ2-4	CASSPQTSAAKNIQYF